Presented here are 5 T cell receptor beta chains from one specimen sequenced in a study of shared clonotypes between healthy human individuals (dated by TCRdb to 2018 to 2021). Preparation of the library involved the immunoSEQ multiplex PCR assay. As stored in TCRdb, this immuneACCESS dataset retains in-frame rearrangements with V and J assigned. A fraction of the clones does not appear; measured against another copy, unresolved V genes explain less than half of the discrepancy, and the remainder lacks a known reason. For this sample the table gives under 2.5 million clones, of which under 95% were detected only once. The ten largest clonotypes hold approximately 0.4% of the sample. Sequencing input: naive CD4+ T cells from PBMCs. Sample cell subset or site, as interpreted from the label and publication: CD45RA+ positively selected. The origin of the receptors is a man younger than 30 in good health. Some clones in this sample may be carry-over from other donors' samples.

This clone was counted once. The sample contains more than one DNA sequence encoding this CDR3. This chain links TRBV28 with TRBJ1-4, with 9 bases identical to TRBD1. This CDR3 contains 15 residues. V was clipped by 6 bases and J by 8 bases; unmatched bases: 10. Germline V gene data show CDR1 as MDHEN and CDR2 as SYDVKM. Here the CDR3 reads CASSLGGQGSEKLFF. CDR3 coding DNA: TGTGCCAGCAGCCTAGGGGGACAGGGTAGCGAAAAACTGTTTTTT.

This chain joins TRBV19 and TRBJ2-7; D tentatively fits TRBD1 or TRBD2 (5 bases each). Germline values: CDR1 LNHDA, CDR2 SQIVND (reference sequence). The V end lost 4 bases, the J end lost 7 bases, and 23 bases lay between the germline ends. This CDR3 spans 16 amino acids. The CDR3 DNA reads TGTGCCAGTAGTAAAAACGGACGGGATGGGACCGGGGAGCAGTACTTC. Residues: CASSKNGRDGTGEQYF.

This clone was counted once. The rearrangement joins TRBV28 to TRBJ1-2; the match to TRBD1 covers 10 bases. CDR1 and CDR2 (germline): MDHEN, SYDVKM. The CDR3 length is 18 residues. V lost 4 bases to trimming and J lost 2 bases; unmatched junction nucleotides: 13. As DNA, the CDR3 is TGTGCCAGCAGTTCCCCCCGGGACAGGGGAATGGGCAACTATGGCTACACCTTC. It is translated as CASSSPRDRGMGNYGYTF.

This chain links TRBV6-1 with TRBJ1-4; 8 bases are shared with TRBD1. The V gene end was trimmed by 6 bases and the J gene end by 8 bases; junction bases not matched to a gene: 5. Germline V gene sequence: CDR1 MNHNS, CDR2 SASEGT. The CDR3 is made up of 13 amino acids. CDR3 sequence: CASSSRGQEKLFF. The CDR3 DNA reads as TGTGCCAGCAGCTCCAGGGGGCAGGAAAAACTGTTTTTT.

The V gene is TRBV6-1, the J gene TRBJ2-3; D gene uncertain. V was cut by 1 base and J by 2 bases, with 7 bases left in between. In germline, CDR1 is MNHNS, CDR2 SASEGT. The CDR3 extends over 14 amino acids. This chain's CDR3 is CASSEDRVTDTQYF. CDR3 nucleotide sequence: TGTGCCAGCAGTGAAGACCGCGTCACAGATACGCAGTATTTT.